The T cell receptor (beta chain) under discussion was sequenced for a study of T cells after yellow fever vaccination. The overall study: When fractions had low cell numbers, they were prepared with SMART-Seq v4 Ultra Low Input.

Notes on this clonotype: The antigen is undetermined. Sequence at one end of the junction differs from germline and may be a read error.

There are 14 residues in the CDR3. Germline V CDR1 and CDR2: SGHTA, FQGTGA. Study results and caveats: Relatively few clonotypes were ones that appeared in both CD4 and CD8 compartments.

TCRdb reprocessed the 5' RACE reads via MiXCR and lists one record per CDR3 protein. The data contain about 75,000 distinct CDR3 sequences, around 7.7% of them seen just once; the ten biggest clones take up approximately 31%. The TCR originated in a man between 18 and 35 years old who received the YFV17D yellow fever vaccine. This material consisted of CD8+ T cells sorted from PBMCs, taken roughly 10 days after the first yellow fever vaccination. The chain combines TRBV7-3 with TRBJ2-1; possible D gene TRBD1, 6 bases. CDR3: CASSPGQTYNEQFF. DNA of the CDR3: TGTGCCAGCAGCCCAGGACAGACCTATAATGAGCAGTTCTTC.